What follows are 11 T cell receptor beta chains derived from one specimen sequenced in a study of blood T cell repertoires in COVID-19. Generated by immunoSEQ multiplex PCR, the TCRdb table keeps only in-frame clones and is missing some. The data show just under 80,000 clones, 75% to 85% seen once. The sample was peripheral blood. The receptor source for this set is a woman in her 70s with acute or convalescent COVID-19.

The V call is TRBV12-3 or TRBV12-4, the J call TRBJ1-6; D remains unclear. CDR3 length equals 13 residues. V was shortened by 3 bases and J by 11 bases, with 11 bases between the two germline ends. CDR3 in amino acids: CASSFLGGPPLHF. DNA for the CDR3: TGTGCCAGCAGTTTTCTTGGAGGACCACCCCTCCACTTT.

The chain carries TRBV18 and TRBJ1-1; 8 nucleotides align to TRBD1. The CDR3 is made up of 15 amino acids. From germline, CDR1 is KGHSH and CDR2 LQKENI. Losses at the gene ends were 5 bases for V and 3 bases for J; bases not matched to a gene: 8. In DNA form, the CDR3 reads TGTGCCAGCTCATTCACAGGGGGTTATGACACTGAAGCTTTCTTT. Translated: CASSFTGGYDTEAFF. Full variable domain (remainder filled in from reference TRBV18 and TRBJ1-1): NAGVMQNPRHLVRRRGQEARLRCSPMKGHSHVYWYRQLPEEGLKFMVYLQKENIIDESGMPKERFSAEFPKEGPSILRIQQVVRGDSAAYFCASSFTGGYDTEAFFGQGTRLTVV.

V and J are TRBV11-2 and TRBJ2-5; D might be TRBD2 (5 bases). Germline CDR1 and CDR2: SGHAT and FQNNGV. The CDR3 totals 14 residues. The V end was cut by 5 bases, the J end by 7 bases, with 17 bases between. The CDR3 DNA reads TGTGCCAGCAGCGAAATCGGGAATGTTGGGACCCAGTACTTC. This gives the protein CASSEIGNVGTQYF.

This chain links TRBV7-9 with TRBJ1-6; 7 positions match TRBD1. V lost 6 bases to trimming and J lost 7 bases; unmatched junction nucleotides: 9. CDR3 length: 15 residues. Germline V CDR1 and CDR2: SEHNR, FQNEAQ (reference sequence). The CDR3 reads CASRLQGSRNSPLHF. The CDR3 DNA is TGTGCCAGCAGGCTACAGGGGAGTCGCAATTCACCCCTCCACTTT.

The chain recombines TRBV5-1 with TRBJ2-5; 8 positions match TRBD2. V gave up 0 bases and J gave up 4 bases; unmatched junction bases: 17. CDR1 SGHRS and CDR2 YFSETQ come from the germline V gene. The CDR3 extends over 19 amino acids. DNA of the CDR3: TGCGCCAGCAGCTTGGAACCACCCGGACTAGCCGGAAGTTCAGAGACCCAGTACTTC. It codes for CASSLEPPGLAGSSETQYF.

CDR3 DNA sequence: TGTGCCACCAGAATAGAACGGGGGGCGAGTATAAGCATGAACACTGAAGCTTTCTTT. Translation gives CATRIERGASISMNTEAFF. The V call is TRBV15, the J call TRBJ1-1, with D possibly being TRBD1 (6 bases). V lost 6 bases and J 0 bases, leaving 26 bases between the germline ends. Germline values: CDR1 LNHNV, CDR2 YYDKDF (reference sequence). This CDR3 is built from 19 residues.

The chain uses TRBV18 and TRBJ1-1, with a weak D call TRBD1 (5 bases). The length of the CDR3 is 13 residues. The ends were cut back, 2 bases at V and 11 bases at J, with 15 bases in the middle. Germline V gene lookup returns CDR1 KGHSH and CDR2 LQKENI. The CDR3 region is CASSPAWGREAFF. The CDR3 DNA follows: TGTGCCAGCTCACCAGCTTGGGGCCGGGAGGCTTTCTTT. Variable domain in full (rest from reference TRBV18 and TRBJ1-1): NAGVMQNPRHLVRRRGQEARLRCSPMKGHSHVYWYRQLPEEGLKFMVYLQKENIIDESGMPKERFSAEFPKEGPSILRIQQVVRGDSAAYFCASSPAWGREAFFGQGTRLTVV.

This chain uses TRBV5-1 with TRBJ2-5, with 7 bases lining up with TRBD2. The V segment lost 2 bases and the J segment 0 bases; nucleotides outside the gene matches: 4. The V gene's germline CDR1 is SGHRS and CDR2 YFSETQ. This CDR3 spans 15 amino acids. In DNA form, the CDR3 reads TGCGCCAGCAGCTTAGCGGGACTTTACCAAGAGACCCAGTACTTC. Protein: CASSLAGLYQETQYF.

The chain employs TRBV7-2 and TRBJ2-7; 9 bases fit TRBD1. V shed 5 bases and J 4 bases; nucleotides not matched to a gene: 12. This CDR3 has 16 residues. Germline V gene data show CDR1 as SGHTA and CDR2 as FQGNSA. The CDR3 nucleotides are TGTGCCAGCAGCGAAGGACAGGGGCAACTGATTTACGAGCAGTACTTC. This encodes CASSEGQGQLIYEQYF.

The chain joins TRBV9 to TRBJ1-2; 8 bases agree with TRBD1. The CDR3 has 13 residues. Trimming removed 3 bases from V and 2 bases from J; junction bases left unmatched: 0. From germline, CDR1 is SGDLS and CDR2 YYNGEE. This CDR3 is CASSGTGNYGYTF. CDR3 sequence (DNA): TGTGCCAGCAGCGGGACAGGGAACTATGGCTACACCTTC.

The chain links TRBV6-5 to TRBJ1-1; D may be TRBD1 (5 bases). V dropped 4 bases and J dropped 1 base, with 10 bases sitting between them. Germline CDR1 and CDR2: MNHEY and SVGAGI. CDR3 size: 14 residues. Here the CDR3 DNA reads TGTGCCAGCAGTTGGGGCCGTTCGAACACTGAAGCTTTCTTT. This translates into CASSWGRSNTEAFF.